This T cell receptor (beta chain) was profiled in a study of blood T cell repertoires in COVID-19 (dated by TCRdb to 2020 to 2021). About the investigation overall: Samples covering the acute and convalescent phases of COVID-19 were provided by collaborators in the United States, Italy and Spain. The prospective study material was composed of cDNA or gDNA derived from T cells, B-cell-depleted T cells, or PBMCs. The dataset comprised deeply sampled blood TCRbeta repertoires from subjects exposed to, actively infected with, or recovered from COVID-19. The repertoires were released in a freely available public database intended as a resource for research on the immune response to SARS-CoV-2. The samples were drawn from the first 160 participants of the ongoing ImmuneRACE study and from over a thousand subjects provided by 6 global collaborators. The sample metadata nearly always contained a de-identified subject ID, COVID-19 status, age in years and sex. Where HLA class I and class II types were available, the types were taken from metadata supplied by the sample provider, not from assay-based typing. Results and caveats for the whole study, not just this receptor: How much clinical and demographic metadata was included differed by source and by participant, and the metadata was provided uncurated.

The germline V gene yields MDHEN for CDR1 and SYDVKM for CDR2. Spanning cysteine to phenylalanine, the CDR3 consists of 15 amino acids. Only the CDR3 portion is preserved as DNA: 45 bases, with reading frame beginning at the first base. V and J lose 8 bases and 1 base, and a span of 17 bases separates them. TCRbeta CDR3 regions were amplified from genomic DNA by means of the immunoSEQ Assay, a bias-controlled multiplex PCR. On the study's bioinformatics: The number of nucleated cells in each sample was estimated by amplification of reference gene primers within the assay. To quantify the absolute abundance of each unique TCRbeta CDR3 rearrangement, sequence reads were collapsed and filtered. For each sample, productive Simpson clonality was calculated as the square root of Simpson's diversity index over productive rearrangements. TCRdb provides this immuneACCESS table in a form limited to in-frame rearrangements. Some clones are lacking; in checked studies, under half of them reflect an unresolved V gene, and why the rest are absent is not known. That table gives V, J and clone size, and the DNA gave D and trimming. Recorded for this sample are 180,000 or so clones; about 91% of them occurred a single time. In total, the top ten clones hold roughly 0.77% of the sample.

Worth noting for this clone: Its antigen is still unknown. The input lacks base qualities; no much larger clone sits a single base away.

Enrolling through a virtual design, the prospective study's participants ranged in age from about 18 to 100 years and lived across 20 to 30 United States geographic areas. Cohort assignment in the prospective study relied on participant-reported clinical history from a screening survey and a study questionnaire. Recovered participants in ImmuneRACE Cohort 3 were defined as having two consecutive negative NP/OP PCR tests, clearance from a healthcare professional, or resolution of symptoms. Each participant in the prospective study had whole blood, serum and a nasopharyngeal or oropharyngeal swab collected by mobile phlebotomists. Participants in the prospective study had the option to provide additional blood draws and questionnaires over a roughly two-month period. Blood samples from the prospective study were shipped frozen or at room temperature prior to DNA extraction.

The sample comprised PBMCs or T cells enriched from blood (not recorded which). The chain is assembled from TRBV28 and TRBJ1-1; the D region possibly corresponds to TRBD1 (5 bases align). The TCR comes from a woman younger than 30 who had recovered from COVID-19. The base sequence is TGTGCCAGCCAAGAGAACCCGGGGGGGAACACTGAAGCTTTCTTT. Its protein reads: CASQENPGGNTEAFF.